Below are 7 T cell receptor beta chains sequenced from a single sample in a study of T-cell reconstitution after alpha-beta-depleted transplantation in children. Construction of the TCRbeta library involved unique molecular identifiers. TCRdb analysed the PCR reads with MiXCR anew, one entry per CDR3 protein. The sample has about 480,000 distinct CDR3 sequences, approximately 12% seen once; the top ten hold more than 5.5%. The sequencing used PBMCs from the stem cell graft donor, collected from the stem cell graft. The receptors come from a human donor who donated a stem cell graft to a child with combined immunodeficiency.

The chain is built from TRBV7-9 and TRBJ2-5, with D hard to call. The CDR3 is 13 amino acids. The V end was cut by 6 bases, the J end by 2 bases, with 10 bases between. Germline V gene lookup returns CDR1 SEHNR and CDR2 FQNEAQ (reference sequence). CDR3 sequence: CASSSSSQETQYF. CDR3 nucleotides: TGTGCCAGCAGTTCGTCGAGTCAAGAGACCCAGTACTTC.

The J gene is TRBJ2-3, the V gene TRBV7-6; the D is unclear. The CDR3 consists of 14 residues. The germline gives CDR1 SGHVS, CDR2 FNYEAQ. V was cut by 2 bases and J by 0 bases, with 6 bases left in between. CDR3: CASSLHPSTDTQYF. CDR3 nucleotides: TGTGCCAGCAGCTTACATCCGAGCACAGATACGCAGTATTTT. The entire variable domain, with the rest obtained from reference TRBV7-6 and TRBJ2-3, is as follows: GAGVSQSPRYKVTKRGQDVALRCDPISGHVSLYWYRQALGQGPEFLTYFNYEAQQDKSGLPNDRFSAERPEGSISTLTIQRTEQRDSAMYRCASSLHPSTDTQYFGPGTRLTVL.

As concerns this clonotype: A read error may be the cause here, since a much bigger clone is one base away. The chain is built from TRBV9 and TRBJ2-1; 12 positions agree with TRBD1. J was trimmed by 8 bases and V by 0 bases; bases with no gene match: 3. CDR3 size: 15 residues. CDR1 is SGDLS, CDR2 YYNGEE, per germline. CDR3 protein: CASSVDGTGGDEQFF. The DNA for the CDR3 is TGTGCCAGCAGCGTAGACGGGACAGGGGGCGATGAGCAGTTCTTC.

V gene TRBV10-3 combines with J gene TRBJ1-5; D possibly corresponds to TRBD1 (5 bases). Germline CDR1 reads ENHRY; CDR2 reads SYGVKD. The V gene lost 3 bases and the J gene lost 6 bases, with 9 bases spanning the gap. The CDR3 runs to 13 residues. CDR3: CAISEVGGQPQHF. DNA for the CDR3: TGTGCCATCAGTGAAGTCGGGGGTCAGCCCCAGCATTTT.

This clonotype showed up many times. The chain combines TRBV12-5 with TRBJ2-1; 11 nucleotides agree with TRBD2. Germline trimming cut 5 bases from V and 9 bases from J; bases unmatched to any gene: 6. The CDR3 is made up of 14 amino acids. Germline lookup yields CDR1 LGHNT and CDR2 FRNRAP. CDR3 in DNA: TGTGCTAGTGGTGGGACTAGCGGTGGGGTTGAGCAGTTCTTC. Translation: CASGGTSGGVEQFF. Complete variable domain (other parts from reference TRBV12-5 and TRBJ2-1): DARVTQTPRHKVTEMGQEVTMRCQPILGHNTVFWYRQTMMQGLELLAYFRNRAPLDDSGMPKDRFSAEMPDATLATLKIQPSEPRDSAVYFCASGGTSGGVEQFFGPGTRLTVL.

The sample holds a few counts of this clonotype. V gene TRBV4-3 combines with J gene TRBJ2-7; 9 bases are a match to TRBD1. The V segment lost 2 bases and the J segment 3 bases; nucleotides outside the gene matches: 8. The CDR3 sequence is 16 residues long. Germline values: CDR1 LGHNA, CDR2 YSLEER. Here the CDR3 DNA reads TGCGCCAGCAGCCAATATCCCCCGGGACAGGGCTACGAGCAGTACTTC. Its translation is CASSQYPPGQGYEQYF.

The chain is built from TRBV7-3 and TRBJ2-6; TRBD1 is a possible D gene (6 bases). Germline V gene lookup returns CDR1 SGHTA and CDR2 FQGTGA. This CDR3 spans 16 amino acids. Trimming took 5 bases from V and 0 from J, leaving 11 bases between them. This CDR3 is CASSPRTASGANVLTF. The CDR3, as DNA: TGTGCCAGCAGCCCTCGGACAGCCTCTGGGGCCAACGTCCTGACTTTC.